The rows below give T cell receptor beta chains drawn from one sample of a study of vaccination effects on CD4 cells after COVID-19. Sequenced by immunoSEQ multiplex PCR; TCRdb stores in-frame clones only, minus some. This sample has 20,000 to 30,000 clones; 65% to 85% occur once, and the top ten carry about a fifth. The antigens for these receptors are not known. Here the sequenced sample was CD4+ T cells from PBMCs cultured with HCoV-NL63 spike peptides, taken before COVID-19 vaccination. These receptors all stem from a human donor who had a prior SARS-CoV-2 infection. Each CDR3 is given without its conserved first and last residue. Clone size is not always given. Where it is, it says once, few, many or a class for expanded clones.

clone_size v_call cdr3_aa
- TRBV30 AWSVQRETVAYSANEKLF
- TRBV5-1 ASSVAGTRSYEQY
- TRBV5-1 ASSPPTSANEQF
- TRBV29-1 SVGNRDGYT
- TRBV11-3 ASSPRRGPDTQY
once TRBV6-5 ASTRQTSNQPQH
- TRBV2 ASGDRGRGIKY
few TRBV7-9 ASSSALWGDEQF
- TRBV7-9 ASSLEGTGKAF
- TRBV11-2 ASSLGTSLNPYNEQF
- TRBV3-1/TRBV3-2 ASSRRGTFGKLF
- TRBV28 ASRTEALNTEAF
- TRBV30 AWESKATDTQY
- TRBV3-1/TRBV3-2 ASSQGAGWYGYT
- TRBV20-1 SALKRETQY
- TRBV7-2 ASSLVREGGPTEAF
- TRBV30 AQTLRDWGTDTQY
- TRBV7-2 ASSLGLAGRETQY
- TRBV7-2 ASSLRTIQETQY
- TRBV6-1 ASSEAHREYEQY
- TRBV27 ASKLYFNTEAF
once TRBV3-1/TRBV3-2 ASSQAWAGNTIY
- TRBV5-5 ASSLARETYGYT
- TRBV5-1 ASSWAGGAVGNEQF
once TRBV18 ASSPGGGNQPQH
- TRBV9 ASSVDGASGDTQY
- TRBV30 AWSGANTGELF
many TRBV5-6 ASSPGTGGRQNSPLH
- TRBV25-1 ASSEGQGTLAF
- TRBV6-1 ASSEGDGQTYGYT
- TRBV9 ASSVGAGSTDTQY
- TRBV24-1 ATSDGGWGTHMTDTQY
- TRBV5-6 ASSLDAGELYNEQF
- TRBV29-1 SVGNSRSGANVLT
- TRBV24-1 ASGRSSYNEQF
- TRBV18 ASSPLVGNTEAF
once TRBV10-3 AISDSKIWEAF
- TRBV28 ASSLLTGGGSPLH
- TRBV21-1 ASSKSSGGYQETQY
- TRBV29-1 SGLLRDLQETQY
- TRBV28 ASSLWGSGYGYT
- TRBV20-1 SASGAGSTDTQY
- TRBV3-1/TRBV3-2 ASSRSQDLSYEQY
few TRBV7-9 ASSPQEGTNEKLF
- TRBV5-1 ASSLGLAGSTDTQY
- TRBV11-3 ASSLGRMNTEAF
- TRBV7-3 ASSLGTGELF
- TRBV2 ASSRQGVGSSAVVQPQH